These 24 T cell receptor beta chains share one sample of origin, sequenced in a study of blood T cell repertoires in COVID-19. Sequenced by immunoSEQ multiplex PCR; TCRdb stores in-frame clones only, minus some. The table has 35,000 to 50,000 clones, roughly 89% seen once. The sample taken for sequencing was peripheral blood. Source of these receptors: a man aged 60 to 69 with active COVID-19.

The V and J genes are TRBV19 and TRBJ1-5, with D hard to call. The germline V gene has CDR1 LNHDA and CDR2 SQIVND (reference sequence). V was pared by 5 bases and J by 0 bases, with 8 bases between. CDR3 length: 14 amino acids. Written as DNA, the CDR3 is TGTGCCAGTAGTGCCCCAGTTAGCAATCAGCCCCAGCATTTT. Translating gives CASSAPVSNQPQHF. The full variable domain, its missing parts supplied by reference TRBV19 and TRBJ1-5, is DGGITQSPKYLFRKEGQNVTLSCEQNLNHDAMYWYRQDPGQGLRLIYYSQIVNDFQKGDIAEGYSVSREKKESFPLTVTSAQKNPTAFYLCASSAPVSNQPQHFGDGTRLSIL.

The chain employs TRBV5-4 and TRBJ2-7; the match to TRBD2 covers 7 bases. The V gene end was trimmed by 6 bases and the J gene end by 6 bases; junction bases not matched to a gene: 12. The germline CDR1 and CDR2 sequences are SGHNT and YYREEE (reference sequence). The length of the CDR3 is 14 residues. CDR3 sequence (DNA): TGTGCCAGCAACAGACGCGGGGGAATCGGCGAGCAGTACTTC. Protein sequence: CASNRRGGIGEQYF. Supplemented by reference TRBV5-4 and TRBJ2-7, the full variable domain reads ETGVTQSPTHLIKTRGQQVTLRCSSQSGHNTVSWYQQALGQGPQFIFQYYREEENGRGNFPPRFSGLQFPNYSSELNVNALELDDSALYLCASNRRGGIGEQYFGPGTRLTVT.

The chain uses TRBV6-2 or TRBV6-3 and TRBJ1-5; 8 positions agree with TRBD1. The CDR3 is 16 amino acids. The germline gives CDR1 MNHEY, CDR2 SVGEGT. Germline trimming cut 6 bases from V and 0 bases from J; bases unmatched to any gene: 7. DNA for the CDR3: TGTGCCAGCAGCCCTACAGGGGGTTATAGCAATCAGCCCCAGCATTTT. Its translation is CASSPTGGYSNQPQHF.

The rearrangement uses TRBV6-5 and TRBJ1-2; D is perhaps TRBD1 (6 bases). The germline V gene has CDR1 MNHEY and CDR2 SVGAGI. The CDR3 spans 14 residues. V lost 2 bases, J lost 4 bases, and 11 bases lay in between. CDR3 in amino acids: CASSYAGAVYGYTF. The CDR3 DNA is TGTGCCAGCAGTTACGCGGGGGCGGTCTATGGCTACACCTTC.

The chain links TRBV5-6 to TRBJ2-7, with 14 bases identical to TRBD2. From germline, CDR1 is SGHDT and CDR2 YYEEEE. The CDR3 runs to 17 residues. V dropped 4 bases and J dropped 1; count of bases not matched to a gene: 7. CDR3 protein: CASSDGTSGRGSYEQYF. CDR3 DNA: TGTGCCAGCAGCGACGGGACTAGCGGGAGAGGGTCCTACGAGCAGTACTTC.

The V call is TRBV2, the J call TRBJ1-4; possibly TRBD1 for D (5 bases). Deletions cut 3 bases from V and 10 bases from J, with 12 bases between. Germline CDR1 and CDR2: SNHLY and FYNNEI. The CDR3 sequence is 13 residues long. CDR3 sequence (DNA): TGTGCCAGCAGTGAGGCAGGGCCAGGAAAACTGTTTTTT. Protein product: CASSEAGPGKLFF.

The chain recombines TRBV13 with TRBJ2-7; D remains unclear. The germline V gene has CDR1 PRHDT and CDR2 FYEKMQ (reference sequence). This CDR3 is 12 amino acids long. The V end was cut by 4 bases, the J end by 7 bases, with 11 bases between. The CDR3 coding sequence is TGTGCCAGCAGCTCCTCTACCCGTGAGCAGTACTTC. Encoded protein: CASSSSTREQYF.

The chain employs TRBV5-1 and TRBJ2-1, with a weak D call TRBD2 (5 bases). CDR3 size: 16 residues. The germline V gene has CDR1 SGHRS and CDR2 YFSETQ. V lost 4 bases, J lost 1 base, and 15 bases lay in between. DNA for the CDR3: TGCGCCAGCAGCCCCAGTGGAGGCAGGTCCTACAATGAGCAGTTCTTC. This translates into CASSPSGGRSYNEQFF.

The CDR3 reads CASSLRGKSSGNTIYF. CDR3 sequence (DNA): TGTGCCAGCAGCTTAAGGGGGAAGAGCTCTGGAAACACCATATATTTT. V and J are TRBV13 and TRBJ1-3; a weak D match, TRBD1 (6 bases). Germline CDR1 is PRHDT and CDR2 is FYEKMQ (reference sequence). Between the trimmed V and J ends, which lost 2 bases and 0 bases, there was a span of 11 bases. CDR3 length: 16 residues.

There are a few counts of this clone. The chain has TRBV7-9 and TRBJ2-7; TRBD1 matches 7 bases. The CDR3 totals 12 residues. The germline CDR1 and CDR2 sequences are SEHNR and FQNEAQ (reference sequence). J gave up 4 bases and V 5 bases, and 2 bases lay outside the gene matches. The CDR3, as DNA: TGTGCCAGCAGCGTACAGGGGTACGAGCAGTACTTC. It encodes CASSVQGYEQYF.

The chain recombines TRBV6-6 with TRBJ1-1; weak D call: TRBD1 (5 bases). CDR1 and CDR2 from the germline V gene are MNHNY and SVGAGI (reference sequence). Trimming took 2 bases from V and 5 from J, leaving 12 bases between them. This CDR3 is built from 14 residues. CDR3 nucleotides: TGTGCCAGCAGTTACGGGGAGGGGAGGACTGAAGCTTTCTTT. It codes for CASSYGEGRTEAFF.

The chain recombines TRBV18 with TRBJ2-7, with D possibly matching TRBD1 (9 bases). V was pared by 6 bases and J by 3 bases, with 24 bases between. The germline CDR1 and CDR2 sequences are KGHSH and LQKENI. This CDR3 contains 17 residues. The DNA of the CDR3 is TGTGCCAGCTCCCCGACTACAGGGGGCGCGGGAGGCTACGAGCAGTACTTC. The encoded protein is CASSPTTGGAGGYEQYF.

This clone was seen just once. This chain links TRBV6-5 with TRBJ2-7, with TRBD2 as a possible D gene (5 bases). Germline V gene data show CDR1 as MNHEY and CDR2 as SVGAGI. The CDR3 is 14 amino acids. Trimming shortened V by 6 bases and J by 6 bases, and 18 bases separated the two germline ends. CDR3: CASSRGLRSSEQYF. In DNA, the CDR3 is TGTGCCAGCAGCCGCGGACTCAGGAGTAGCGAGCAGTACTTC.

This clone has only one observation. Written as DNA, the CDR3 is TGTGCCAGCAGCCTGGACAGTACTAATGAAAAACTGTTTTTT. Translation: CASSLDSTNEKLFF. This sequence joins TRBV7-9 and TRBJ1-4; TRBD1 is a possible D gene (6 bases). CDR3 length: 14 amino acids. V lost 5 bases to trimming and J lost 2 bases, with 9 bases between them. Germline V CDR1 and CDR2: SEHNR, FQNEAQ (reference sequence).

J is TRBJ1-5 and V is TRBV23-1; 8 bases are a match to TRBD1. TRBV23-1 carries the ORF label, with uncertain function. The CDR3 has 17 amino acids. V was clipped by 5 bases and J by 2 bases; unmatched bases: 11. CDR3 DNA: TGCGCCAGCAGTTTAGACCCAGGGGGCGCCGGCAATCAGCCCCAGCATTTT. This sequence encodes CASSLDPGGAGNQPQHF.

This clone showed up just once. The CDR3, as DNA: TGCGCCAGCAGCTTGGGACTAGCGGGCCACGAGCAGTACTTC. It codes for CASSLGLAGHEQYF. V is TRBV5-1 and J is TRBJ2-7; TRBD2 aligns across 10 bases. Germline V gene lookup returns CDR1 SGHRS and CDR2 YFSETQ. The CDR3 totals 14 residues. Trimming at V came to 0 bases and at J to 5 bases, leaving 2 bases not matched to a gene.

The table lists this clone with a count of one. The chain has TRBV6-5 and TRBJ1-4; D is perhaps TRBD1 (6 bases). The CDR3 covers 13 residues. The V gene lost 6 bases and the J gene lost 7 bases, with 12 bases spanning the gap. Germline CDR1 and CDR2: MNHEY and SVGAGI. The CDR3 region is CASSPNRAEKLFF. The CDR3 DNA sequence: TGTGCCAGCAGCCCAAACAGGGCTGAAAAACTGTTTTTT.

This clone was seen more than once but under ten times. V gene TRBV5-4 combines with J gene TRBJ1-1, with D perhaps matching TRBD1 (5 bases). Germline V lookup: CDR1 SGHNT, CDR2 YYREEE (reference sequence). The germline V and J ends were trimmed by 2 bases and 5 bases, with 19 bases remaining between them. CDR3 length: 16 residues. The DNA for the CDR3 is TGTGCCAGCAGCTTAGGGCTTATGGAAAGGACAACTGAAGCTTTCTTT. Encoded protein: CASSLGLMERTTEAFF.

This clone was detected only once. The J gene is TRBJ1-2, the V gene TRBV9, with 7 bases that match TRBD1. The trim removed 0 bases at V and 8 bases at J, leaving 13 bases unmatched. CDR3 length: 16 residues. CDR1 and CDR2 from the germline V gene are SGDLS and YYNGEE. CDR3 in amino acids: CASSVEGNRGVGGYTF. As DNA, the CDR3 is TGTGCCAGCAGCGTAGAAGGAAACAGGGGAGTAGGCGGCTACACCTTC.

The gene calls are TRBV11-2 and TRBJ2-7; D is possibly TRBD2 (6 bases). The CDR3 has 15 amino acids. The germline V gene encodes CDR1 SGHAT and CDR2 FQNNGV. V gave up 5 bases and J gave up 2 bases, with 16 bases separating them. In nucleotides, the CDR3 is TGTGCCAGCAGCGCCGAGGTAGGGACTGCCTACGAGCAGTACTTC. Residues: CASSAEVGTAYEQYF.

The chain has TRBV9 and TRBJ2-7; possible D gene TRBD2, 6 bases. The V end lost 3 bases, the J end lost 1 base, and 14 bases lay between the germline ends. This CDR3 has 15 residues. Germline values: CDR1 SGDLS, CDR2 YYNGEE. CDR3 loop: CASSEGGMGSYEQYF. The CDR3 DNA reads as TGTGCCAGCAGCGAGGGCGGGATGGGTTCCTACGAGCAGTACTTC.

In this sample, this clone turned up once. The V call is TRBV18, the J call TRBJ2-3; D unclear. The CDR3 is made up of 16 amino acids. Germline V lookup: CDR1 KGHSH, CDR2 LQKENI. Trimming pared 3 bases from V and 2 bases from J, leaving 15 bases between. The CDR3 DNA follows: TGTGCCAGCTCACCTAGTAGCTCGGCTGTCACAGATACGCAGTATTTT. This codes for CASSPSSSAVTDTQYF.

This chain uses TRBV3-1 (or the pseudogene TRBV3-2) with TRBJ1-3; no firm D call. Per the germline V gene, CDR1 is LGHDT and CDR2 is YNNKEL (reference sequence). V was pared by 0 bases and J by 0 bases, with 6 bases between. This CDR3 has 15 residues. This chain's CDR3 is CASSQDTSSGNTIYF. Written as DNA, the CDR3 is TGTGCCAGCAGCCAAGATACCAGCTCTGGAAACACCATATATTTT.

This clone showed up just a few times. V usage is TRBV29-1 and J usage is TRBJ1-1, with D uncertain. V lost 4 bases and J lost 1, with 10 bases in between. This CDR3 comprises 13 residues. The germline V gene encodes CDR1 SQVTM and CDR2 ANQGSEA. Here the CDR3 reads CSVVPGGNTEAFF. In DNA, the CDR3 is TGCAGCGTTGTTCCCGGAGGGAACACTGAAGCTTTCTTT. The whole variable domain, remainder taken from reference TRBV29-1 and TRBJ1-1, is SAVISQKPSRDICQRGTSLTIQCQVDSQVTMMFWYRQQPGQSLTLIATANQGSEATYESGFVIDKFPISRPNLTFSTLTVSNMSPEDSSIYLCSVVPGGNTEAFFGQGTRLTVV.